The 24 T cell receptor beta chains below all came from one sample that was sequenced in a study of blood T cell repertoires in COVID-19. Profiled with immunoSEQ multiplex PCR; TCRdb holds only in-frame clones, not every one. Among about 100,000 clones, over 60% were seen once, and the ten largest hold 4% to 5.5%. Source material: peripheral blood. These TCRs come from an older man with acute or convalescent COVID-19.

The chain is built from TRBV7-9 and TRBJ1-2; 8 bases fit TRBD1. V trimming: 5 bases; J trimming: 6 bases; junction bases outside the gene matches: 11. The CDR3 has 15 residues. Germline loops: CDR1 SEHNR, CDR2 FQNEAQ (reference sequence). In DNA form, the CDR3 reads TGTGCCAGCAGCCCTACCGGACAGGGTAGCGATGGCTACACCTTC. Encoded protein: CASSPTGQGSDGYTF.

The chain carries TRBV24-1 and TRBJ2-3; TRBD2 agrees at 13 bases. CDR3 length: 16 amino acids. Trimming took 4 bases from V and 5 from J; bases not matched to a gene: 5. CDR1 is KGHDR and CDR2 is SFDVKD in the germline V gene. Here the CDR3 DNA reads TGTGCCACCAGTGACCCACTAGCGGGGGGGAGAGATACGCAGTATTTT. Its protein is CATSDPLAGGRDTQYF.

This clone was counted only a few times. This rearrangement joins TRBV29-1 to TRBJ2-3; 7 positions match TRBD1. The CDR3 runs to 12 residues. Germline V gene sequence: CDR1 SQVTM, CDR2 ANQGSEA. DNA for the CDR3: TGCAGTTTCGGGACAGATCGCGATACGCAGTATTTT. Its protein is CSFGTDRDTQYF.

This clone appeared a single time. This chain uses TRBV5-5 with TRBJ1-2, with 7 bases that match TRBD1. V was pared by 5 bases and J by 3 bases, with 4 bases of the junction left unmatched. The CDR3 sequence is 13 residues long. The germline gives CDR1 SGHKS, CDR2 YYEKEE (reference sequence). The CDR3 region has the DNA TGTGCCAGCAGTTGGGACAGCTACTATGGCTACACCTTC. It specifies CASSWDSYYGYTF.

Comment on this clone: An end of the junction differs from the germline gene, which may be a read error. The chain combines TRBV2 with TRBJ2-7; D uncertain. The CDR3 loop spans 13 amino acids. CDR1 and CDR2 (germline): SNHLY, FYNNEI. CDR3 bases: TGTGCCAGCAGTGGTTGCCCCGGGTGCCTTAGGAACTTC. Translation gives CASSGCPGCLRNF.

This clone appeared a single time. The chain couples TRBV6-1 to TRBJ1-2; no clear D gene. The CDR3 is made up of 15 amino acids. The V gene lost 0 bases and the J gene lost 4 bases, with 12 bases spanning the gap. Germline-derived CDR1 and CDR2 are MNHNS and SASEGT. The CDR3 region is CASSEAQLRSYGYTF. In nucleotides, the CDR3 is TGTGCCAGCAGTGAAGCTCAATTGAGGAGCTATGGCTACACCTTC.

The chain couples TRBV9 to TRBJ1-1; D remains ambiguous. V was cut by 0 bases and J by 0 bases, with 9 bases left in between. Germline V lookup: CDR1 SGDLS, CDR2 YYNGEE. This CDR3 comprises 15 residues. CDR3 region: CASSVGIQLNTEAFF. The CDR3 bases are TGTGCCAGCAGCGTAGGAATACAGTTGAACACTGAAGCTTTCTTT.

The chain links TRBV19 to TRBJ2-5; D perhaps matches TRBD1 (6 bases). Germline CDR1 reads LNHDA; CDR2 reads SQIVND (reference sequence). The V and J ends lost 9 bases and 1 base respectively, with 12 bases between them. This CDR3 has 13 residues. The CDR3 coding sequence is TGTGCCAGCCGAATGACAGGCCAAGAGACCCAGTACTTC. Residues: CASRMTGQETQYF.

This chain connects TRBV9 to TRBJ2-7, with 7 bases identical to TRBD1. Per germline, CDR1 SGDLS and CDR2 YYNGEE. This CDR3 has 15 amino acids. V dropped 0 bases and J dropped 2; count of bases not matched to a gene: 5. The CDR3 loop is CASSVERQGPYEQYF. CDR3 coding DNA: TGTGCCAGCAGCGTAGAGCGACAGGGCCCCTACGAGCAGTACTTC.

This clone showed up just a few times. The chain links TRBV29-1 to TRBJ1-2, with D tentatively TRBD1 (6 bases). CDR1 and CDR2 (germline): SQVTM, ANQGSEA. The CDR3 has 11 amino acids. Trimming pared 4 bases from V and 6 bases from J, leaving 9 bases between. The CDR3 protein is CSVGYRDGYTF. In DNA, the CDR3 is TGCAGCGTTGGTTACAGGGATGGCTACACCTTC.

The V gene is TRBV7-9, the J gene TRBJ1-1; D might be TRBD1 (6 bases). Trimming stripped 1 base from V and 1 base from J, with 7 bases between. The CDR3 totals 14 residues. Germline V gene lookup returns CDR1 SEHNR and CDR2 FQNEAQ (reference sequence). The CDR3 region has the DNA TGTGCCAGCAGCTTAGTAGGGGGGAACACTGAAGCTTTCTTT. Residues: CASSLVGGNTEAFF.

This clone was seen many times. This chain links TRBV6-4 with TRBJ1-2; possibly TRBD1 for D (6 bases). With 3 bases removed from V and 5 bases from J, the gap between germline ends came to 16 bases. Germline assignment: CDR1 MRHNA and CDR2 SNTAGT. The CDR3 sequence is 15 residues long. The CDR3 DNA sequence: TGTGCCAGCAGTGAGACAGGACTTGAGGGATATGGCTACACCTTC. Its protein product is CASSETGLEGYGYTF.

The J gene is TRBJ1-2, the V gene TRBV6-5; 7 bases are a match to TRBD1. CDR1 is MNHEY and CDR2 is SVGAGI in the germline V gene. CDR3 size: 13 residues. V shed 5 bases, J shed 5 bases, and the junction held 5 bases outside the gene matches. CDR3 sequence: CASSTDRIYGYTF. The CDR3 coding sequence is TGTGCCAGCAGTACGGACAGGATTTATGGCTACACCTTC.

The chain joins TRBV4-3 to TRBJ1-4; D remains unclear. The CDR3 loop spans 16 amino acids. Trimming shortened V by 0 bases and J by 8 bases, and 16 bases separated the two germline ends. The germline CDR1 and CDR2 sequences are LGHNA and YSLEER. The chain's CDR3 is CASSQDLLSVEEKLFF. The CDR3 region has the DNA TGCGCCAGCAGCCAAGATCTCCTCAGCGTAGAAGAAAAACTGTTTTTT.

The table lists this clone with a count of one. The chain links TRBV19 to TRBJ2-5, with 11 bases fitting TRBD2. CDR1 is LNHDA and CDR2 is SQIVND in the germline V gene (reference sequence). CDR3 length: 18 amino acids. V lost 3 bases to trimming and J lost 4 bases; unmatched junction nucleotides: 13. The CDR3 spells CASSIGSTSGGQGETQYF. Here the CDR3 DNA reads TGTGCCAGTAGTATCGGAAGCACTAGCGGGGGCCAGGGAGAGACCCAGTACTTC.

J is TRBJ1-6 and V is TRBV10-3; 12 bases map to TRBD1. V trimming: 4 bases; J trimming: 10 bases; junction bases outside the gene matches: 2. There are 14 residues in the CDR3. Germline V CDR1 and CDR2: ENHRY, SYGVKD. CDR3 amino acids: CAISVGTGGSPLHF. Here the CDR3 DNA reads TGTGCCATCAGTGTCGGGACAGGGGGCTCACCCCTCCACTTT.

The J gene is TRBJ2-2, the V gene TRBV9; 8 bases agree with TRBD1. The CDR3 is 16 amino acids. The germline gives CDR1 SGDLS, CDR2 YYNGEE. V gave up 3 bases and J gave up 7 bases; unmatched junction bases: 11. The chain's CDR3 is CASSARTGMVGGELFF. CDR3 DNA sequence: TGTGCCAGCAGCGCCCGGACAGGGATGGTAGGCGGGGAGCTGTTTTTT.

V and J are TRBV7-8 and TRBJ2-5; D gene unclear. Trimming removed 2 bases at V and 2 bases at J, with 9 bases between. Germline lookup yields CDR1 SGHVS and CDR2 FQNEAQ. The CDR3 is 14 amino acids. The CDR3 here is CASSLSPAQETQYF. CDR3 bases: TGTGCCAGCAGCTTAAGCCCAGCGCAAGAGACCCAGTACTTC. The whole variable domain, remainder taken from reference TRBV7-8 and TRBJ2-5, is GAGVSQSPRYKVAKRGQDVALRCDPISGHVSLFWYQQALGQGPEFLTYFQNEAQLDKSGLPSDRFFAERPEGSVSTLKIQRTQQEDSAVYLCASSLSPAQETQYFGPGTRLLVL.

This chain connects TRBV25-1 to TRBJ2-3; 9 bases align to TRBD1. There are 15 residues in the CDR3. The V gene end was trimmed by 4 bases and the J gene end by 3 bases; junction bases not matched to a gene: 5. The germline gives CDR1 MGHDK, CDR2 SYGVNS. The CDR3 spells CASSATGGWTDTQYF. CDR3 bases: TGTGCCAGCAGTGCCACAGGGGGCTGGACAGATACGCAGTATTTT.

Only a few counts were recorded for this clone. The CDR3: CASSPPRQGSRAFF. The CDR3 DNA is TGTGCCAGCAGCCCACCTCGACAGGGGTCACGGGCTTTCTTT. This chain uses TRBV5-6 with TRBJ1-1, with 8 bases lining up with TRBD1. CDR1 and CDR2 from the germline V gene are SGHDT and YYEEEE. With 4 bases clipped from V and 11 bases from J, the junction kept 13 bases outside the gene matches. There are 14 residues in the CDR3.

The rearrangement uses TRBV29-1 and TRBJ1-3; 7 bases map to TRBD1. The germline gives CDR1 SQVTM, CDR2 ANQGSEA. This CDR3 contains 13 residues. Unmatched junction bases numbered 3, after V lost 3 bases and J lost 4 bases. Here the CDR3 DNA reads TGCAGCGTTGACACAGGGGTCGGAAACACCATATATTTT. This encodes CSVDTGVGNTIYF.

The gene calls are TRBV15 and TRBJ2-3, with unresolved D. Trimming pared 4 bases from V and 4 bases from J, leaving 12 bases between. The germline V gene encodes CDR1 LNHNV and CDR2 YYDKDF (reference sequence). This CDR3 has 14 amino acids. The CDR3 is CATSKELESDTQYF. The CDR3 nucleotides read TGTGCCACCAGCAAAGAGCTAGAATCAGATACGCAGTATTTT.

The chain has TRBV4-2 and TRBJ1-4, with 12 bases lining up with TRBD1. After removal of 2 bases from V and 10 bases from J, the junction contained 11 bases not matched to a gene. CDR3 length: 17 residues. The germline V gene has CDR1 LGHNA and CDR2 YNFKEQ. The CDR3 coding sequence is TGTGCCAGCAGCCAATCCCCCGGGGGGACAGGGGGCGCAAAACTGTTTTTT. Its translation: CASSQSPGGTGGAKLFF.

A note on this clone: The same CDR3 also results from other DNA sequences found in this sample. The chain recombines TRBV19 with TRBJ2-2; 7 nucleotides agree with TRBD1. With 1 base clipped from V and 2 bases from J, the junction kept 1 base outside the gene matches. CDR1 and CDR2 from the germline V gene are LNHDA and SQIVND (reference sequence). The CDR3 loop spans 15 amino acids. The CDR3 sequence: CASSIGQGNTGELFF. The CDR3 DNA is TGTGCCAGTAGTATAGGACAGGGAAACACCGGGGAGCTGTTTTTT.